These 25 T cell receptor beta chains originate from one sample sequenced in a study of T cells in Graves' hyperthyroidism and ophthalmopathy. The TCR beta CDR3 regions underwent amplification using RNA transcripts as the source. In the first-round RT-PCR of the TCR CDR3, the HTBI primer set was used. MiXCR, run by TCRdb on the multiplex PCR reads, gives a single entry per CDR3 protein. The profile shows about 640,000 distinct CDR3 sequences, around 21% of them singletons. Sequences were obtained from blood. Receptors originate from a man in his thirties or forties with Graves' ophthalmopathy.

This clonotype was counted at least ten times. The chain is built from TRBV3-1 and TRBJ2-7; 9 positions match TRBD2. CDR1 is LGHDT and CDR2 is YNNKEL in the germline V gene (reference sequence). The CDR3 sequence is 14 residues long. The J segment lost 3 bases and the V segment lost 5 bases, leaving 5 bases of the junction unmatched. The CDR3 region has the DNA TGTGCCAGCAGCGAAGGCGGGAGGGACTACGAGCAGTACTTC. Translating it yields CASSEGGRDYEQYF.

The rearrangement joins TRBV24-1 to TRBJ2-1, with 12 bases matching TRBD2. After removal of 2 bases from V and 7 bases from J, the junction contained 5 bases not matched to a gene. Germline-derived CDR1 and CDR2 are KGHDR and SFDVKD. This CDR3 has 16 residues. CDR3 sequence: CATSDSGLAGENEQFF. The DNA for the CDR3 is TGTGCCACCAGTGATTCGGGACTAGCGGGTGAGAATGAGCAGTTCTTC.

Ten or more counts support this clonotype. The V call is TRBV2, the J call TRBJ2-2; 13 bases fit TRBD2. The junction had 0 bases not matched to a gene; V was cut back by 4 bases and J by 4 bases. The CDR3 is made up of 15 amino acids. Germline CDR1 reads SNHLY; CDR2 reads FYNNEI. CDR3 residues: CASSGTSGSTGELFF. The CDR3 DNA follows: TGTGCCAGCAGTGGGACTAGCGGGAGCACCGGGGAGCTGTTTTTT.

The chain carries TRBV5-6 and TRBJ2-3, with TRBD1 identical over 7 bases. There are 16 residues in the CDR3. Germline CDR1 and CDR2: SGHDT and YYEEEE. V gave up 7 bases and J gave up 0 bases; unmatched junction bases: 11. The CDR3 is CASGSGTEASTDTQYF. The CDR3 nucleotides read TGTGCCAGCGGATCCGGGACAGAAGCTAGCACAGATACGCAGTATTTT.

The CDR3 here is CASGRVETQYF. CDR3 coding DNA: TGTGCCAGTGGCAGGGTAGAGACCCAGTACTTC. The chain recombines TRBV25-1 with TRBJ2-5; maybe TRBD1 (5 bases). The CDR3 covers 11 residues. CDR1 and CDR2 (germline): MGHDK, SYGVNS. V lost 9 bases and J 4 bases, leaving 9 bases between the germline ends.

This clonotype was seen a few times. CDR3 loop: CASSSRDNEQYF. In DNA, the CDR3 is TGTGCCAGCAGTTCCCGGGACAACGAGCAGTACTTC. The gene calls are TRBV27 and TRBJ2-7, with D possibly TRBD1 on 6 matching bases. The CDR3 totals 12 residues. Trimming cost V 4 bases and J 5 bases, with 9 bases left between them. Germline CDR1 and CDR2: MNHEY and SMNVEV (reference sequence).

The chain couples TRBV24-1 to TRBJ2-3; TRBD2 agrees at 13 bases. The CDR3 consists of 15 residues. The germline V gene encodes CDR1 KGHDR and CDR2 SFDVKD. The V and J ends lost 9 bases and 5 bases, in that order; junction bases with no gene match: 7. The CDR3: CATQTSGRWGDTQYF. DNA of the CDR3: TGTGCCACCCAGACTAGCGGGAGGTGGGGAGATACGCAGTATTTT.

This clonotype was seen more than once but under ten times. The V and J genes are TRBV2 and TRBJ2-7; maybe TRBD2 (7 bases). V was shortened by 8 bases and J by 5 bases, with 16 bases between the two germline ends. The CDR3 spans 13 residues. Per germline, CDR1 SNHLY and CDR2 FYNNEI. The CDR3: CASGGGHIDEQYF. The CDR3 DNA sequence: TGTGCCAGCGGGGGGGGACATATAGACGAGCAGTACTTC.

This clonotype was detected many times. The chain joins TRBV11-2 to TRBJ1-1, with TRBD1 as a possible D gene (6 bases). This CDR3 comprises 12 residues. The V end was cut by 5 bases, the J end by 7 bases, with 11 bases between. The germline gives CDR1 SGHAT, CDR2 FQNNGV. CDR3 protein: CASSAQGVEAFF. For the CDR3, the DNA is TGTGCCAGCAGCGCACAGGGCGTTGAAGCTTTCTTT.

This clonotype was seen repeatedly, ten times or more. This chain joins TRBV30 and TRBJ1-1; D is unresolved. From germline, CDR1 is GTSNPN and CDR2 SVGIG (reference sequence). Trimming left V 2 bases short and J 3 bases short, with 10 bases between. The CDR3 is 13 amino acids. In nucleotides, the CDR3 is TGTGCCTGGAGTTACGCCGGCGACACTGAAGCTTTCTTT. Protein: CAWSYAGDTEAFF.

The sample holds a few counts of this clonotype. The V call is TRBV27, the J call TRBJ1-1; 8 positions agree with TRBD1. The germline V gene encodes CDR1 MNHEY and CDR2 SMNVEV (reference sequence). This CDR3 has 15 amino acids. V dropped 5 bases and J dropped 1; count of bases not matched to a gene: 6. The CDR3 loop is CASSPGDRSNTEAFF. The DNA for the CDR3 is TGTGCCAGCAGTCCTGGGGACAGGTCGAACACTGAAGCTTTCTTT.

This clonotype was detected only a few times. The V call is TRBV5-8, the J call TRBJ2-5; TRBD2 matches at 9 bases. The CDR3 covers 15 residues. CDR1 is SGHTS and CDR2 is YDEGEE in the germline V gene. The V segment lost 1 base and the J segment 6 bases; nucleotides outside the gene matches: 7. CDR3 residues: CASSLLAGEGKTQYF. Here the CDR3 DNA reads TGTGCCAGCAGCTTGTTAGCGGGGGAGGGAAAGACCCAGTACTTC. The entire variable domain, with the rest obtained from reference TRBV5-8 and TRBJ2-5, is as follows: EAGVTQSPTHLIKTRGQQATLRCSPISGHTSVYWYQQALGLGLQFLLWYDEGEERNRGNFPPRFSGRQFPNYSSELNVNALELEDSALYLCASSLLAGEGKTQYFGPGTRLLVL.

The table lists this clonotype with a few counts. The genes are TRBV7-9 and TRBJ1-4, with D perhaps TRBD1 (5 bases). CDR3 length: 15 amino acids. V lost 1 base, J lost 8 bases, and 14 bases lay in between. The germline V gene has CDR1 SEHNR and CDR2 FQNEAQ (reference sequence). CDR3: CASSLGGAGGEKLFF. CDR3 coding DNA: TGTGCCAGCAGCTTAGGAGGGGCCGGGGGAGAAAAACTGTTTTTT.

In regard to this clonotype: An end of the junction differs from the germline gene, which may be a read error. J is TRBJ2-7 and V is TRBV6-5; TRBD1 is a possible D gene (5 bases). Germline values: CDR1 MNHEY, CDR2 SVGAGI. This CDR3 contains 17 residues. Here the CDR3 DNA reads TGTGCCAGCAGTTACACGGAGTCCTGGGGCAGCCCCTACAAGCAGTACTTC. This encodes CASSYTESWGSPYKQYF.

CDR3 bases: TGTGCCAGCAGTTCACGGGCCTCTAACTATGGCTACACCTTC. Translating it yields CASSSRASNYGYTF. The chain has TRBV27 and TRBJ1-2; the D is unclear. Trimming removed 4 bases from V and 0 bases from J, with 9 bases in between. Germline loops: CDR1 MNHEY, CDR2 SMNVEV (reference sequence). This CDR3 has 14 residues.

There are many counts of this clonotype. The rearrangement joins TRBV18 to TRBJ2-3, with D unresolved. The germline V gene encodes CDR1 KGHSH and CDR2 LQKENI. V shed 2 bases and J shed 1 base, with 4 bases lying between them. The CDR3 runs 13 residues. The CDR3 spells CASSPLGTDTQYF. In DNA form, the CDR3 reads TGTGCCAGCTCACCATTGGGCACAGATACGCAGTATTTT.

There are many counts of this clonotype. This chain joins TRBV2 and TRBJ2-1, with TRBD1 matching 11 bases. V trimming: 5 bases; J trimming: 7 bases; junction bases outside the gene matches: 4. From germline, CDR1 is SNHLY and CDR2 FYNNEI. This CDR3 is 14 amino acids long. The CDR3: CASSRDRGTNEQFF. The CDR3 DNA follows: TGTGCCAGCAGTCGGGACAGGGGGACAAATGAGCAGTTCTTC.

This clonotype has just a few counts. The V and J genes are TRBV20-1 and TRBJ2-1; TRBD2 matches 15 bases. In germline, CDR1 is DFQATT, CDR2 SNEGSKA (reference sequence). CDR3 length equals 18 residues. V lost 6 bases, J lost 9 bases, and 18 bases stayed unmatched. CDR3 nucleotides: TGCAGTGCCCACCCTCCTAGTTCCGGGACTAGCGGGAGGCGTGAGCAGTTCTTC. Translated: CSAHPPSSGTSGRREQFF.

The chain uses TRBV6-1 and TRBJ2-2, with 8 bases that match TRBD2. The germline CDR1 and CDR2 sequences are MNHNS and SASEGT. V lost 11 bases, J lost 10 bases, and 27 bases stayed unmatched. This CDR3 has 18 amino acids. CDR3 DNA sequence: TGTGCCGGCGGCTCCCGTAGCGGGACTAGAAATGTCTACCCGGAGCTGTTTTTT. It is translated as CAGGSRSGTRNVYPELFF.

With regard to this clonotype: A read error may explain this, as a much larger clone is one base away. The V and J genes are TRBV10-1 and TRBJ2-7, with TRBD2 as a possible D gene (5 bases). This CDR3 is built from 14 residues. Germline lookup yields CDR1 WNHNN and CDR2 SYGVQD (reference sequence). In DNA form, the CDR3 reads TGCGCCAGCAGTGAGTCCGGGGAACTATACGACCAGTACTTC. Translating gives CASSESGELYDQYF.

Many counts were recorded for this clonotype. DNA of the CDR3: TGTGCCAGCAGGGGCCAGGGCTACGAGCAGTACTTC. This encodes CASRGQGYEQYF. The rearrangement links TRBV7-8 to TRBJ2-7, with D possibly matching TRBD1 (5 bases). Germline CDR1 SGHVS, CDR2 FQNEAQ. The germline V and J ends were trimmed by 6 bases and 3 bases, with 9 bases remaining between them. The CDR3 runs 12 residues.

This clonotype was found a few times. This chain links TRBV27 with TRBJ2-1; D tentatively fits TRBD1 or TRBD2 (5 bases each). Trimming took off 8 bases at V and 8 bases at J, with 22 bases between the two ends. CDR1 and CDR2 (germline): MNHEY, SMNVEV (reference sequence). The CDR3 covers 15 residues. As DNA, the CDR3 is TGTGCCAGCGGATTGCCTGGGGCGGGTGATGATGAGCAGTTCTTC. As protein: CASGLPGAGDDEQFF.

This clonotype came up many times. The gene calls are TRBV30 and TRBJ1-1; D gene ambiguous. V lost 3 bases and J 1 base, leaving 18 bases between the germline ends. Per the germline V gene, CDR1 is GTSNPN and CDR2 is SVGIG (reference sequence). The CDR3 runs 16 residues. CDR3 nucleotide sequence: TGTGCCTGGAGGCCTAGATTGAGGCTCTCGAACACTGAAGCTTTCTTT. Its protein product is CAWRPRLRLSNTEAFF.

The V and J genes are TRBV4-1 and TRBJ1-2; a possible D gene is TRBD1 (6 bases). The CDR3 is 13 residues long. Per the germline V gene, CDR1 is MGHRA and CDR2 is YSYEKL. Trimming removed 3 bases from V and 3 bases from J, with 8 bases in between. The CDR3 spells CASSHRQDYGYTF. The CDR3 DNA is TGCGCCAGCAGCCACCGACAGGACTATGGCTACACCTTC.

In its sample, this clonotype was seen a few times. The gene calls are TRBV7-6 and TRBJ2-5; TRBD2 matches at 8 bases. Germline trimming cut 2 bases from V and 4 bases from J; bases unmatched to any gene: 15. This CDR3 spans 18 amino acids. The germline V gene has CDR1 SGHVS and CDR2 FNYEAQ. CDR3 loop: CASSLRASGQRGGETQYF. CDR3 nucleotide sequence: TGTGCCAGCAGCTTAAGGGCTAGCGGGCAACGAGGCGGAGAGACCCAGTACTTC.